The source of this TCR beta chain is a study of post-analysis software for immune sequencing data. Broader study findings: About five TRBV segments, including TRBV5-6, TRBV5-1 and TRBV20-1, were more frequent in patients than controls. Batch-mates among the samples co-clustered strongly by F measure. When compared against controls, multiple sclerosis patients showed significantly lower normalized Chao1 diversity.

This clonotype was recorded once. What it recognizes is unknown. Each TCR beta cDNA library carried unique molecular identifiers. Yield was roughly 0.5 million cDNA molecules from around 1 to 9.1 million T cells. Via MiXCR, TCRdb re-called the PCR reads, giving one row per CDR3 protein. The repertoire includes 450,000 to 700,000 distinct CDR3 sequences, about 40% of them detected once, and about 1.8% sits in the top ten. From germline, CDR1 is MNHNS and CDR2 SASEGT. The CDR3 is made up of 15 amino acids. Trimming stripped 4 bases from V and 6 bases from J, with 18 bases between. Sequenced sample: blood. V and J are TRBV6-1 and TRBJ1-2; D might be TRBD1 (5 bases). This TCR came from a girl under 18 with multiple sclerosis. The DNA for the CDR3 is TGTGCCAGCAGTGTTACCAGGGAAAGTATGAATGGCTACACCTTC. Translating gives CASSVTRESMNGYTF.